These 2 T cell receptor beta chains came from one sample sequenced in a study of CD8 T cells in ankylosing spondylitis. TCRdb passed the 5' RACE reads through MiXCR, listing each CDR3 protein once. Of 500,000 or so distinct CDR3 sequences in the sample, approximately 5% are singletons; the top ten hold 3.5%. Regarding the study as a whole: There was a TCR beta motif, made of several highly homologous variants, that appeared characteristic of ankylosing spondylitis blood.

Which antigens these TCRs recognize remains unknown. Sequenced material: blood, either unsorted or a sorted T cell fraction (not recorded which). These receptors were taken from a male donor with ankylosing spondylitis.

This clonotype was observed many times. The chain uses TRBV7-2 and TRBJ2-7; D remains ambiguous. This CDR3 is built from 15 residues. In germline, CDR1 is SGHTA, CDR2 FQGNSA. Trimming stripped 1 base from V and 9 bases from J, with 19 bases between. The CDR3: CASSLDRLVRLVQYF. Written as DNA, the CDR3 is TGTGCCAGCAGCTTAGATCGATTGGTCCGTTTGGTGCAGTACTTC. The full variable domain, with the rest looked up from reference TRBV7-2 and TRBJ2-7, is GAGVSQSPSNKVTEKGKDVELRCDPISGHTALYWYRQSLGQGLEFLIYFQGNSAPDKSGLPSDRFSAERTGGSVSTLTIQRTQQEDSAVYLCASSLDRLVRLVQYFGPGTRLTVT.

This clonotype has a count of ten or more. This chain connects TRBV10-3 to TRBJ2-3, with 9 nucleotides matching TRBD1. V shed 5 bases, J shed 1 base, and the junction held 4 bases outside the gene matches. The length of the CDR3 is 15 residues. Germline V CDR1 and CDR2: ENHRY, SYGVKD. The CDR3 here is CAISPRTGGTDTQYF. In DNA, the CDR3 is TGTGCCATCAGTCCAAGGACAGGGGGCACAGATACGCAGTATTTT.